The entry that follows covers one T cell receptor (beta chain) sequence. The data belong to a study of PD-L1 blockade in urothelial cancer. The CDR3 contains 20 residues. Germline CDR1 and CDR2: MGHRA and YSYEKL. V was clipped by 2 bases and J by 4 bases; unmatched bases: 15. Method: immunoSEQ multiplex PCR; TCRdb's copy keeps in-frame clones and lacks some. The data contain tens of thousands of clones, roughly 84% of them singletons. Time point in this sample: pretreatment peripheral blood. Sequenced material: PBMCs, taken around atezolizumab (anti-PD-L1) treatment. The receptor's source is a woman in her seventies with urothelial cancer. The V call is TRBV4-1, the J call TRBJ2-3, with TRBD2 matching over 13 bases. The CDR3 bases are TGCGCCAGCAGCCAACGAACTACTAGCGGGAGGGCCTTGTTCTCAGATACGCAGTATTTT. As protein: CASSQRTTSGRALFSDTQYF.